This T cell receptor beta chain derives from a study of CD8+CD57+ T cells in acquired aplastic anemia. About the study: Yields of DNA that came from sorted CD4+ and CD8+ cells averaged about 3.5 ug.

Sequenced patients had shown CD8+CD57+ cell expansion by flow cytometry. Every one of the patients had aplastic anemia (severe, acquired). V gave up 6 bases and J gave up 2 bases; unmatched junction bases: 4. The CDR3 spans 13 residues. Germline CDR1 is SQVTM and CDR2 is ANQGSEA. Study-wide results and limits: Sharing between patients and controls was observed for twenty-nine CD8+ CDR3 sequences. Between the patient and control groups, CD8+ Simpson's diversity did not differ significantly.

Worth noting for this clonotype: Its target is not known.

For CDR3 and TCR beta VDJ profiling, genomic DNA was the template used. TCRdb recomputed calls from the reads with MiXCR, one row per CDR3 protein. The repertoire holds around 80,000 distinct CDR3 sequences, with just over 70% as singletons. V and J are TRBV29-1 and TRBJ2-7; TRBD1 aligns across 10 bases. This TCR came from a human donor with aplastic anemia. Material for sequencing was sorted CD4+, CD8+, or CD8+CD57+ T cells (not recorded which) from PBMCs. CDR3 residues: CSVTGGATYEQYF. DNA of the CDR3: TGCAGCGTGACAGGGGGCGCGACCTACGAGCAGTACTTC.